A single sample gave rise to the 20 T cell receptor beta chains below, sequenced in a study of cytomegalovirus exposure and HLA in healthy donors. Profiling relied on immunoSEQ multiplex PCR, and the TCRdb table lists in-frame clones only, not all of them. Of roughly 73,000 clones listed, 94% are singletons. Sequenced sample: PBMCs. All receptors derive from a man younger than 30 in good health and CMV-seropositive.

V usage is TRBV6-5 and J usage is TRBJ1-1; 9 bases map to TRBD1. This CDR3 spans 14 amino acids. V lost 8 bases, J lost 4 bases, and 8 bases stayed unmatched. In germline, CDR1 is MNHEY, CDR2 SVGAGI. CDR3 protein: CASGNRGRATEAFF. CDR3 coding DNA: TGTGCCAGCGGAAACAGGGGGCGAGCCACTGAAGCTTTCTTT.

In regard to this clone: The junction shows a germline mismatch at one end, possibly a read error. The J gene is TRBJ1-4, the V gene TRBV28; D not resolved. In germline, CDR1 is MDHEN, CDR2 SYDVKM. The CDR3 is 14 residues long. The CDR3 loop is CASSLYVTNEKLFF. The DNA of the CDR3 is TGTGCCAGCAGTTTGTATGTAACTAATGAAAAGCTGTTTTTT.

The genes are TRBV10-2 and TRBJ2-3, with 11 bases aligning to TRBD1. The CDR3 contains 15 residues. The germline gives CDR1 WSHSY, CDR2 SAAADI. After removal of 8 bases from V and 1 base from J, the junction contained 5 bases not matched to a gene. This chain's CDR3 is CASSWTGGRTDTQYF. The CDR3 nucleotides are TGCGCCAGCTCTTGGACAGGGGGCCGCACAGATACGCAGTATTTT.

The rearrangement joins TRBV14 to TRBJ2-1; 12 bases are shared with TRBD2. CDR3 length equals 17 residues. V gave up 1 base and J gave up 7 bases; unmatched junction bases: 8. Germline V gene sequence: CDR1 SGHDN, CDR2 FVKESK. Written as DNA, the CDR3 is TGTGCCAGCAGCCAAGTTTTCCTAGCGGGAGGGAGGAATGAGCAGTTCTTC. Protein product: CASSQVFLAGGRNEQFF.

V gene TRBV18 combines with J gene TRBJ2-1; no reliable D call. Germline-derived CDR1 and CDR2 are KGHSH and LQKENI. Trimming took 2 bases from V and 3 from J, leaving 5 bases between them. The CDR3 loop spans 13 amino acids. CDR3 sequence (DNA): TGTGCCAGCTCACCAGAGGACTACAATGAGCAGTTCTTC. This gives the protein CASSPEDYNEQFF.

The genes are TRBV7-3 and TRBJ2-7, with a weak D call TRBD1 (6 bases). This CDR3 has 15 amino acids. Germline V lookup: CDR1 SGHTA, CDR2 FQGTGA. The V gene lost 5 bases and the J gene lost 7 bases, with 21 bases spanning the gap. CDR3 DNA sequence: TGTGCCAGCAGCCCAGGGGCAGGGCCTCAGGGGGAGCAGTACTTC. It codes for CASSPGAGPQGEQYF.

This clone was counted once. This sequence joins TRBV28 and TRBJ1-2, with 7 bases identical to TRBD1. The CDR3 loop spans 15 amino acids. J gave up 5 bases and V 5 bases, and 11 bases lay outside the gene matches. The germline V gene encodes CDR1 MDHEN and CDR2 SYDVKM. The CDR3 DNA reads TGTGCCAGCAGTCTAGGACAGGAGGTACCATATGGCTACACCTTC. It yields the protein CASSLGQEVPYGYTF.

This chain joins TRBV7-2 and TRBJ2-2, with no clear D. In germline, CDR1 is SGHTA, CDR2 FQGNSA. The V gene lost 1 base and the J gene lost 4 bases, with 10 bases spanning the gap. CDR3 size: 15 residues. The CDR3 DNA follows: TGTGCCAGCAGCTTAGATCCGGGTGGCACCGGGGAGCTGTTTTTT. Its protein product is CASSLDPGGTGELFF.

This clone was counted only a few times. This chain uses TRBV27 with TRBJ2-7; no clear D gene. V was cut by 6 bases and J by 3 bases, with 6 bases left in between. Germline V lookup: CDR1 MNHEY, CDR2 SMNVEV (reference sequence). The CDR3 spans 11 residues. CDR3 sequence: CASSTDYEQYF. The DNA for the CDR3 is TGTGCCAGCAGCACAGACTACGAGCAGTACTTC.

The CDR3 spells CASSKAASSGRGRYEQYF. The CDR3 DNA is TGTGCCAGCAGCAAAGCAGCCTCGTCGGGGCGGGGACGCTACGAGCAGTACTTC. The chain links TRBV21-1 to TRBJ2-7; the table's D call, TRBD2, was not checked against the DNA. TRBV21-1 is a listed pseudogene. There are 18 residues in the CDR3.

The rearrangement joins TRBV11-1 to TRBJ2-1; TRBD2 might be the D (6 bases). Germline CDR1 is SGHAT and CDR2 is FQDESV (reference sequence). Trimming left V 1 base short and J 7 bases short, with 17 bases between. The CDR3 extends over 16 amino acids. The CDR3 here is CASSLEGGEVWNEQFF. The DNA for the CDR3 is TGTGCCAGCAGCTTAGAGGGCGGGGAGGTTTGGAATGAGCAGTTCTTC. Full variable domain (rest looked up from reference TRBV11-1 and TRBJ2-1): EAEVAQSPRYKITEKSQAVAFWCDPISGHATLYWYRQILGQGPELLVQFQDESVVDDSQLPKDRFSAERLKGVDSTLKIQPAELGDSAMYLCASSLEGGEVWNEQFFGPGTRLTVL.

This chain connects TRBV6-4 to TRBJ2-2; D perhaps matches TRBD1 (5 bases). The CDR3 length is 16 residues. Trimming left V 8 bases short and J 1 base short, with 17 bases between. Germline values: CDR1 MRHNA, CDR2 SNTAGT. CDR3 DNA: TGTGCCAGCGGAATGGGGCTTGAATTGAACACCGGGGAGCTGTTTTTT. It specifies CASGMGLELNTGELFF.

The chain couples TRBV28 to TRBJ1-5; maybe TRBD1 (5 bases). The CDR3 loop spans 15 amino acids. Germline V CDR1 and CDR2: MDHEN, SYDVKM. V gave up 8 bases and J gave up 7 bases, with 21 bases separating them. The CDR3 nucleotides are TGTGCCAGCCTTCCTTTTGGGGGGGATGGACAGCCCCAGCATTTT. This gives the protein CASLPFGGDGQPQHF.

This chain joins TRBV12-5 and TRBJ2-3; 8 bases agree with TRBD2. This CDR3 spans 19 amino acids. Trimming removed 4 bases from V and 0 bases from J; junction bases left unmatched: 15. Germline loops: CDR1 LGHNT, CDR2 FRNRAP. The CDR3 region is CASGSTGTRDHSSTDTQYF. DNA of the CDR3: TGTGCTAGTGGTTCCACCGGGACTAGGGATCACTCTAGCACAGATACGCAGTATTTT.

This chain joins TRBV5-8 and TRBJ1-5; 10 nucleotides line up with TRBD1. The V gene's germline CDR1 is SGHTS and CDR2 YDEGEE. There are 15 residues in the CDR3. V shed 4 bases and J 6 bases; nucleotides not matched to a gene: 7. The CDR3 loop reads CASSPDRGLVQPQHF. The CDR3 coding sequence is TGTGCCAGCAGCCCTGACAGGGGGCTCGTTCAGCCCCAGCATTTT.

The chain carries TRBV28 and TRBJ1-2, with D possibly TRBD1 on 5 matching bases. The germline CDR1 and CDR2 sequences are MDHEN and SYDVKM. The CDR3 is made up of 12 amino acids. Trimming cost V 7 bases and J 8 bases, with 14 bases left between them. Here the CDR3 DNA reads TGTGCCAGCAATTGGCAGGGCGAGGGCTACACCTTC. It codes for CASNWQGEGYTF.

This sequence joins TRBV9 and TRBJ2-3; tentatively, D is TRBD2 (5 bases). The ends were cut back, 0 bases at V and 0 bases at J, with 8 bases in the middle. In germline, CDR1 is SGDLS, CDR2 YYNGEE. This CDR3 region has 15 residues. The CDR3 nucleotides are TGTGCCAGCAGCGTAGTAGGAGGAAGCACAGATACGCAGTATTTT. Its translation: CASSVVGGSTDTQYF.

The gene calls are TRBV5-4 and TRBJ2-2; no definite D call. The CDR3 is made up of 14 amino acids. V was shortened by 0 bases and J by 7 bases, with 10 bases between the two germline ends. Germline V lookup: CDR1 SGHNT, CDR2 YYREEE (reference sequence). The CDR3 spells CASSLASKIGELFF. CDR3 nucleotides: TGTGCCAGCAGCTTGGCCAGTAAGATCGGGGAGCTGTTTTTT.

This CDR3 reads CASSPPNSATQNTEAFF. CDR3 coding DNA: TGTGCCAGCTCACCACCGAATAGCGCGACTCAGAACACTGAAGCTTTCTTT. The V gene is TRBV18, the J gene TRBJ1-1; D unresolved. Trimming removed 0 bases at V and 1 base at J, with 15 bases between. The CDR3 is made up of 17 amino acids. Germline-derived CDR1 and CDR2 are KGHSH and LQKENI.

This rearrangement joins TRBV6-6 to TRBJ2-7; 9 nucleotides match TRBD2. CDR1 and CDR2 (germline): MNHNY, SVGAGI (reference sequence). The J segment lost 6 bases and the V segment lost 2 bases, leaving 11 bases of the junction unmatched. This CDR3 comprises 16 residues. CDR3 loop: CASSYLGSGSLGEQYF. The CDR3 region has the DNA TGTGCCAGCAGTTACCTTGGTAGCGGGAGCTTAGGCGAGCAGTACTTC.